This TCR beta chain was observed in a study of beta chain features in type 1 diabetes. Study results and caveats: The VDJ junctions of type 1 diabetes patients carried fewer insertions and more deletions. Moderate yet significant TCRB CDR3 shortening was seen in Type 1 diabetes patients in all four CD4+ subsets. The question of HLA type influencing TCRB rearrangement was one that remained unresolved here.

Sequenced material consisted of expressed TCRB transcripts (all of the isolated RNA was reverse transcribed). Sequenced by immunoSEQ multiplex PCR; TCRdb stores in-frame clones only, minus some. The sample carries over 650,000 clones, over 12% recorded once. The CDR3 is made up of 14 amino acids. Germline CDR1 SNHLY, CDR2 FYNNEI. With 5 bases removed from V and 2 bases from J, the gap between germline ends came to 11 bases. Comment on this clone: Antigen: not known.

The sequence derives from a man aged 18 to 35 with type 1 diabetes. V usage is TRBV2 and J usage is TRBJ2-3; D gene unclear. The sequenced material came from naive CD4+ T cells from blood. The CDR3 sequence: CASSPWAATDTQYF. In DNA, the CDR3 is TGTGCCAGCAGTCCGTGGGCGGCCACAGATACGCAGTATTTT.